These 22 T cell receptor beta chains share one sample of origin, sequenced in a study of shared clonotypes between healthy human individuals (dated by TCRdb to the early 2020s). Libraries came from the immunoSEQ multiplex PCR assay. TCRdb's version of the immuneACCESS table is confined to in-frame rearrangements and falls short of the full clone set. An unresolved V gene accounts for under half of the shortfall where checked; the remainder is of unknown origin. The sample table contains 2,500,000 or so clones; only one count was recorded for approximately 93% of them. About 0.34% of the sample comes from the top ten. Sequencing used naive CD4+ T cells from PBMCs. The cell subset or site label, as the study defines it: CD45RA+ positively selected. These receptors were taken from a man younger than 35 in good health. Some clones in this sample may be carry-over from other donors' samples.

The chain joins TRBV2 to TRBJ2-7; 16 positions match TRBD2. J was trimmed by 6 bases and V by 6 bases; bases with no gene match: 14. This CDR3 has 18 amino acids. From germline, CDR1 is SNHLY and CDR2 FYNNEI. The CDR3 DNA is TGTGCCAGCAGATCGGGGGGGACTAGCGGGAGGGCCTTGTCCGAGCAGTACTTC. This encodes CASRSGGTSGRALSEQYF.

The chain is built from TRBV28 and TRBJ2-7, with 11 bases lining up with TRBD2. Germline V gives CDR1 MDHEN, CDR2 SYDVKM. The CDR3 runs 15 residues. V trimming: 6 bases; J trimming: 2 bases; junction bases outside the gene matches: 6. This CDR3 reads CASSWGLAVTYEQYF. The CDR3 DNA is TGTGCCAGCAGCTGGGGACTAGCGGTGACCTACGAGCAGTACTTC. Together with reference TRBV28 and TRBJ2-7, the CDR3 gives the full variable domain: DVKVTQSSRYLVKRTGEKVFLECVQDMDHENMFWYRQDPGLGLRLIYFSYDVKMKEKGDIPEGYSVSREKKERFSLILESASTNQTSMYLCASSWGLAVTYEQYFGPGTRLTVT.

The V gene is TRBV7-8, the J gene TRBJ1-5; D might be TRBD1 (6 bases). Trimming pared 2 bases from V and 0 bases from J, leaving 8 bases between. Germline assignment: CDR1 SGHVS and CDR2 FQNEAQ. The CDR3 length is 15 residues. The CDR3 protein is CASSLRGDSNQPQHF. The DNA of the CDR3 is TGTGCCAGCAGCTTAAGGGGGGATAGCAATCAGCCCCAGCATTTT. Filled out from reference TRBV7-8 and TRBJ1-5, the complete variable domain reads GAGVSQSPRYKVAKRGQDVALRCDPISGHVSLFWYQQALGQGPEFLTYFQNEAQLDKSGLPSDRFFAERPEGSVSTLKIQRTQQEDSAVYLCASSLRGDSNQPQHFGDGTRLSIL.

The chain couples TRBV30 to TRBJ2-7; unclear D gene. The germline gives CDR1 GTSNPN, CDR2 SVGIG (reference sequence). The CDR3 is 11 amino acids. V was clipped by 3 bases and J by 3 bases, with 6 bases between them. CDR3 in amino acids: CAWRQNYEQYF. In DNA, the CDR3 is TGTGCCTGGAGGCAGAACTACGAGCAGTACTTC.

The gene calls are TRBV25-1 and TRBJ2-1; 13 nucleotides agree with TRBD2. Losses at the gene ends were 3 bases for V and 5 bases for J; bases not matched to a gene: 4. Germline CDR1 reads MGHDK; CDR2 reads SYGVNS. The CDR3 consists of 16 residues. The CDR3 reads CASSDPTSGRDNEQFF. The DNA for the CDR3 is TGTGCCAGCAGTGACCCTACTAGCGGGAGGGACAATGAGCAGTTCTTC. Together with reference TRBV25-1 and TRBJ2-1, the CDR3 gives the full variable domain: EADIYQTPRYLVIGTGKKITLECSQTMGHDKMYWYQQDPGMELHLIHYSYGVNSTEKGDLSSESTVSRIRTEHFPLTLESARPSHTSQYLCASSDPTSGRDNEQFFGPGTRLTVL.

The V gene is TRBV5-1, the J gene TRBJ2-1; 14 nucleotides line up with TRBD2. Germline CDR1 and CDR2: SGHRS and YFSETQ. This CDR3 is 16 amino acids long. Trimming took 4 bases from V and 9 from J; bases not matched to a gene: 9. CDR3 sequence (DNA): TGCGCCAGCAGCGTCGGGACTAGCGGGAGACCAATTGAGCAGTTCTTC. It codes for CASSVGTSGRPIEQFF. The variable domain in full, completed from reference TRBV5-1 and TRBJ2-1, reads KAGVTQTPRYLIKTRGQQVTLSCSPISGHRSVSWYQQTPGQGLQFLFEYFSETQRNKGNFPGRFSGRQFSNSRSEMNVSTLELGDSALYLCASSVGTSGRPIEQFFGPGTRLTVL.

Concerning this clone: This CDR3 is also generated by other DNA sequences in the sample. V usage is TRBV30 and J usage is TRBJ1-5; the D gene is possibly TRBD1 (6 bases). The germline V gene has CDR1 GTSNPN and CDR2 SVGIG (reference sequence). This CDR3 has 13 amino acids. Trimming took 4 bases from V and 6 from J, leaving 13 bases between them. This CDR3 reads CAWTLQGGQPQHF. The CDR3, as DNA: TGTGCCTGGACGCTACAGGGCGGTCAGCCCCAGCATTTT.

The chain recombines TRBV6-5 with TRBJ2-4; D not certain. Germline V lookup: CDR1 MNHEY, CDR2 SVGAGI. The CDR3 is 14 amino acids. Trimming cost V 8 bases and J 0 bases, with 11 bases left between them. This CDR3 reads CASLDPLAKNIQYF. CDR3 DNA sequence: TGTGCCAGCCTCGACCCCCTAGCCAAAAACATTCAGTACTTC.

J is TRBJ2-5 and V is TRBV18; D is undetermined. Germline V gene lookup returns CDR1 KGHSH and CDR2 LQKENI. CDR3 length equals 15 residues. The V end lost 3 bases, the J end lost 2 bases, and 13 bases lay between the germline ends. The CDR3 reads CASSPVGGSQETQYF. CDR3 coding DNA: TGTGCCAGCTCACCCGTGGGTGGAAGTCAAGAGACCCAGTACTTC. Together with reference TRBV18 and TRBJ2-5, the CDR3 gives the full variable domain: NAGVMQNPRHLVRRRGQEARLRCSPMKGHSHVYWYRQLPEEGLKFMVYLQKENIIDESGMPKERFSAEFPKEGPSILRIQQVVRGDSAAYFCASSPVGGSQETQYFGPGTRLLVL.

This chain joins TRBV29-1 and TRBJ2-3; TRBD1 agrees at 7 bases. The CDR3 is 13 residues long. The V gene end was trimmed by 6 bases and the J gene end by 2 bases; junction bases not matched to a gene: 5. The germline V gene has CDR1 SQVTM and CDR2 ANQGSEA. The CDR3 reads CSVTGTVTDTQYF. In DNA form, the CDR3 reads TGCAGCGTAACCGGGACAGTCACAGATACGCAGTATTTT.

The rearrangement links TRBV19 to TRBJ1-1; D may be TRBD1 (5 bases). CDR1 is LNHDA, CDR2 SQIVND, per germline (reference sequence). The V and J ends lost 7 bases and 2 bases respectively, with 14 bases between them. CDR3 size: 14 residues. This chain's CDR3 is CASNLGGRNTEAFF. The DNA for the CDR3 is TGTGCCAGTAATTTGGGGGGGAGAAACACTGAAGCTTTCTTT.

This clone was observed a handful of times. A much larger clone differs from this one at a single base, so this may be a read error. Other DNA sequences within the sample encode an identical CDR3. V usage is TRBV5-1 and J usage is TRBJ2-6; possibly TRBD1 for D (7 bases). Germline CDR1 and CDR2: SGHRS and YFSETQ. The V gene lost 2 bases and the J gene lost 4 bases, with 13 bases spanning the gap. The CDR3 contains 16 residues. Here the CDR3 reads CASSLSRGAGANVLTF. The CDR3 DNA reads TGCGCCAGCAGCTTATCCAGGGGGGCCGGGGCCAACGTCCTGACTTTC. Together with reference TRBV5-1 and TRBJ2-6, the CDR3 gives the full variable domain: KAGVTQTPRYLIKTRGQQVTLSCSPISGHRSVSWYQQTPGQGLQFLFEYFSETQRNKGNFPGRFSGRQFSNSRSEMNVSTLELGDSALYLCASSLSRGAGANVLTFGAGSRLTVL.

This chain uses TRBV5-8 with TRBJ1-4; D may be TRBD1 (6 bases). V lost 3 bases, J lost 0 bases, and 12 bases lay in between. The CDR3 sequence is 16 residues long. The germline V gene has CDR1 SGHTS and CDR2 YDEGEE. CDR3 bases: TGTGCCAGCAGCTCAATGACAGGCCCAACTAATGAAAAACTGTTTTTT. Encoded protein: CASSSMTGPTNEKLFF.

V is TRBV5-1 and J is TRBJ1-4, with D maybe TRBD1 (6 bases). Per germline, CDR1 SGHRS and CDR2 YFSETQ. V was trimmed by 3 bases and J by 8 bases, leaving 17 bases between them. This CDR3 is built from 15 residues. In nucleotides, the CDR3 is TGCGCCAGCAGCTGGGACCCCGACAGGAAAGAAAAACTGTTTTTT. This translates into CASSWDPDRKEKLFF.

The rearrangement uses TRBV29-1 and TRBJ2-1; D might be TRBD2 (5 bases). Trimming left V 1 base short and J 2 bases short, with 15 bases between. This CDR3 contains 16 residues. Germline assignment: CDR1 SQVTM and CDR2 ANQGSEA. CDR3 region: CSVEGTSSLTYNEQFF. Here the CDR3 DNA reads TGCAGCGTTGAAGGGACTTCTTCCTTGACCTACAATGAGCAGTTCTTC.

The gene calls are TRBV18 and TRBJ2-2; no firm D call. CDR1 and CDR2 from the germline V gene are KGHSH and LQKENI. CDR3 length: 15 residues. V was clipped by 1 base and J by 4 bases, with 10 bases between them. Written as DNA, the CDR3 is TGTGCCAGCTCACCACGGACGGGCGGCACCGGGGAGCTGTTTTTT. It specifies CASSPRTGGTGELFF.

The chain combines TRBV28 with TRBJ2-7, with D possibly being TRBD2 (6 bases). The CDR3 has 15 amino acids. With 6 bases removed from V and 3 bases from J, the gap between germline ends came to 18 bases. Germline loops: CDR1 MDHEN, CDR2 SYDVKM. The DNA of the CDR3 is TGTGCCAGCAGGACTGGGACTGCGCGGGGCTACGAGCAGTACTTC. This translates into CASRTGTARGYEQYF.

The J gene is TRBJ2-3, the V gene TRBV13; weak D call: TRBD2 (5 bases). Germline V gene lookup returns CDR1 PRHDT and CDR2 FYEKMQ (reference sequence). V lost 5 bases, J lost 6 bases, and 18 bases lay in between. This CDR3 region has 15 residues. The CDR3 region is CASSGPGPGEDTQYF. The CDR3 DNA reads TGTGCCAGCAGCGGCCCAGGCCCCGGGGAGGATACGCAGTATTTT.

In the case of this clone: In the same sample, other DNA sequences code for this CDR3. CDR3 in DNA: TGTGCCAGCAGTGACGGGAACTATGGCTACACCTTC. Translating gives CASSDGNYGYTF. The J gene is TRBJ1-2, the V gene TRBV6-4; D call uncertain. Trimming took off 2 bases at V and 2 bases at J, with 3 bases between the two ends. The CDR3 runs 12 residues. The V gene's germline CDR1 is MRHNA and CDR2 SNTAGT.

This chain connects TRBV27 to TRBJ2-1; TRBD2 agrees at 16 bases. The CDR3 runs 18 residues. J was trimmed by 6 bases and V by 1 base; bases with no gene match: 6. CDR1 and CDR2 from the germline V gene are MNHEY and SMNVEV (reference sequence). The CDR3 sequence is CASSLYGTSGRAGNEQFF. The CDR3 DNA sequence: TGTGCCAGCAGTTTATATGGGACTAGCGGGAGGGCCGGCAATGAGCAGTTCTTC.

The chain uses TRBV28 and TRBJ1-4; TRBD1 matches 7 bases. This CDR3 region has 15 residues. V lost 4 bases to trimming and J lost 6 bases; unmatched junction nucleotides: 8. Germline loops: CDR1 MDHEN, CDR2 SYDVKM. The CDR3 DNA sequence: TGTGCCAGCAGTTCTGAGGGGGCAAGGGATGAAAAACTGTTTTTT. Protein product: CASSSEGARDEKLFF.

The V call is TRBV10-3, the J call TRBJ2-2; TRBD1 matches at 7 bases. The CDR3 has 15 amino acids. The ends lost 5 bases at V and 4 bases at J; junction bases unmatched: 7. Germline values: CDR1 ENHRY, CDR2 SYGVKD. This chain's CDR3 is CAISMTGRGTGELFF. The CDR3 nucleotides are TGTGCCATCAGTATGACAGGGAGAGGCACCGGGGAGCTGTTTTTT.